This T cell receptor (beta chain) was recorded in a study of patients and donors after allogeneic stem cell transplantation. The CDR3 is 13 residues long. The germline gives CDR1 SGHTA, CDR2 FQGNSA. The V end lost 4 bases, the J end lost 5 bases, and 9 bases lay between the germline ends. MiXCR, run by TCRdb on the RT-PCR reads, gives a single entry per CDR3 protein. The table has 150,000 to 200,000 distinct CDR3 sequences, 30% seen once. V gene TRBV7-2 combines with J gene TRBJ2-1; no definite D call. The TCR was taken from a human donor who was either an allogeneic HSCT recipient or a stem cell or donor lymphocyte infusion donor (not recorded which). It is not recorded whose cells these are; they may come from a transplant donor. Sequenced material: blood, either unsorted or a sorted T cell fraction (not recorded which). The CDR3 bases are TGTGCCAGCAGCTCTTTTGGGGACAATGAGCAGTTCTTC. Translating gives CASSSFGDNEQFF. Full variable domain (missing parts from reference TRBV7-2 and TRBJ2-1): GAGVSQSPSNKVTEKGKDVELRCDPISGHTALYWYRQSLGQGLEFLIYFQGNSAPDKSGLPSDRFSAERTGGSVSTLTIQRTQQEDSAVYLCASSSFGDNEQFFGPGTRLTVL.